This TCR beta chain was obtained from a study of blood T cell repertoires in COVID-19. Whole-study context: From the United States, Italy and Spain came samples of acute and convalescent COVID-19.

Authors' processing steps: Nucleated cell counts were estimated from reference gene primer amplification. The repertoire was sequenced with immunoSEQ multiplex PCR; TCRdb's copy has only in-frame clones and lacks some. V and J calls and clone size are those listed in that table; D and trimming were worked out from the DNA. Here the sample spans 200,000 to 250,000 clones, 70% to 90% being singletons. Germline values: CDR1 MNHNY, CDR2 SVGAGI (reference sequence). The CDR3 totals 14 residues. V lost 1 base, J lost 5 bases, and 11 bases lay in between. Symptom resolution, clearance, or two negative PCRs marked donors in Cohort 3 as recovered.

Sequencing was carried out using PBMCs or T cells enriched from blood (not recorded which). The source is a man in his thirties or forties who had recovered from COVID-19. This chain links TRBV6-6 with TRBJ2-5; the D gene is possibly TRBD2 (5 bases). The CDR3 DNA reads TGTGCCAGCAGTTACTTCGGCGGGTCCGAGACCCAGTACTTC. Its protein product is CASSYFGGSETQYF.